This TCR beta chain was sequenced during a study of blood T cell repertoires in COVID-19 (dated by TCRdb to the early 2020s). In the study overall: Collaborator samples came from the United States, Italy and Spain and covered acute and convalescent phases of COVID-19. HLA class I and class II types, where available, came from metadata supplied by the sample provider rather than from assay-based typing. The repertoires were released in a freely available public database intended as a resource for research on the immune response to SARS-CoV-2. Sample metadata almost always included a de-identified subject ID, COVID-19 status, age in years and sex. Samples came from the ongoing ImmuneRACE study (first 160 participants) plus 1,254 subjects from 6 global collaborators. Deeply sampled blood TCRbeta repertoires from subjects exposed to, actively infected with, or recovered from COVID-19 were included in the dataset. The prospective study material was composed of cDNA or gDNA derived from T cells, B-cell-depleted T cells, or PBMCs.

For CDR1 and CDR2, the germline V gene (reference sequence) lists LGHDT and YNNKEL. The trim is 4 bases for V and 8 bases for J, with a gap of 11 bases between the germline ends. From the cysteine through the phenylalanine, the CDR3 covers 12 amino acids. Of the read, only the CDR3 DNA is kept; its 36 bases are in frame from base 1. The collaborating institutions used their own protocols to collect whole blood in K2EDTA tubes. For TCRbeta analysis, collaborators shipped samples as frozen whole blood, isolated PBMCs, or DNA extracted from either of those sample types. About this clone itself: What antigen it recognizes has not been identified. Base qualities are not at hand, and no much larger clone is one base apart.

Study-wide conclusions, independent of this receptor: Clinical and demographic metadata were provided uncurated, with the amount varying by source and participant.

TCRbeta CDR3 regions were amplified from genomic DNA by means of the immunoSEQ Assay, a bias-controlled multiplex PCR. As for how the authors treated the data: The number of nucleated cells in each sample was estimated from the amplification of reference gene primers within the assay. To quantify the absolute abundance of each unique TCRbeta CDR3 rearrangement, sequence reads were collapsed and filtered. For each sample, productive Simpson clonality was calculated by taking the square root of Simpson's diversity index across productive rearrangements. Imported from immuneACCESS, the table was reduced by TCRdb to in-frame sequences with V and J called. These copies leave out some clones; in studies compared against another copy, an unresolved V gene accounts for under half, and the cause of the remainder is not known. V and J calls and clone size are given by that table; D and trimming were obtained from the DNA. Present in this sample are around 220,000 clones, approximately 80% of which were seen just once. Roughly 21% of the sample is in the top ten clones.

This clonotype originated in a man under 40 with active or convalescent COVID-19. The sequencing input was peripheral blood. The chain employs TRBV3-1 (or the pseudogene TRBV3-2) and TRBJ1-2, with no confidently assigned D gene. Here is the DNA: TGTGCCAGCAGCCCCACCCCGGGAGGCTACACCTTC. Its amino acids are CASSPTPGGYTF.